One sample yielded the 24 T cell receptor beta chains listed below, sequenced in a study of T cell changes during pregnancy in multiple sclerosis. Profiling relied on immunoSEQ multiplex PCR, and the TCRdb table lists in-frame clones only, not all of them. The sample includes approximately 30,000 clones, approximately 90% of them seen just once. Sequences were derived from CD8+ T cells from peripheral blood mononuclear cells, sampled in the first trimester of pregnancy. All receptors derive from a female donor with multiple sclerosis, enrolled in a pregnancy study.

This clone is labeled medium-sized. The chain is built from TRBV6-4 and TRBJ2-2; 11 positions match TRBD2. The germline gives CDR1 MRHNA, CDR2 SNTAGT. Unmatched junction bases numbered 3, after V lost 6 bases and J lost 3 bases. This CDR3 region has 15 residues. The DNA of the CDR3 is TGTGCCAGCAGCGCGACTAGCGGGGACACCGGGGAGCTGTTTTTT. As protein: CASSATSGDTGELFF.

The chain joins TRBV28 to TRBJ2-5; D perhaps matches TRBD1 (6 bases). CDR1 and CDR2 from the germline V gene are MDHEN and SYDVKM. Trimming took 10 bases from V and 1 from J, leaving 19 bases between them. CDR3 size: 15 residues. The DNA of the CDR3 is TGTGCCACTGATCCGGGACATCTCTTCCAAGAGACCCAGTACTTC. Its protein is CATDPGHLFQETQYF.

The V and J genes are TRBV28 and TRBJ2-1, with 8 bases matching TRBD1. J gave up 4 bases and V 5 bases, and 7 bases lay outside the gene matches. The CDR3 runs to 15 residues. Germline V gene lookup returns CDR1 MDHEN and CDR2 SYDVKM. CDR3 residues: CASSPDRDGYNEQFF. In DNA, the CDR3 is TGTGCCAGCAGTCCGGACAGGGATGGGTACAATGAGCAGTTCTTC.

In its sample, this clone was seen a few times. V is TRBV27 and J is TRBJ2-1, with D perhaps TRBD1 (6 bases). Germline CDR1 reads MNHEY; CDR2 reads SMNVEV (reference sequence). Deletions cut 4 bases from V and 0 bases from J, with 10 bases between. The CDR3 totals 15 residues. CDR3: CASSSTGSSYNEQFF. The CDR3 DNA is TGTGCCAGCAGTTCAACAGGGAGCTCCTACAATGAGCAGTTCTTC.

V is TRBV7-9 and J is TRBJ2-5; TRBD1 matches at 7 bases. The junction had 4 bases not matched to a gene; V was cut back by 3 bases and J by 0 bases. This CDR3 is 15 amino acids long. The germline V gene has CDR1 SEHNR and CDR2 FQNEAQ (reference sequence). Here the CDR3 reads CASSFPGQNQETQYF. The CDR3 bases are TGTGCCAGCAGCTTTCCGGGACAGAACCAAGAGACCCAGTACTTC.

V usage is TRBV4-3 and J usage is TRBJ2-7; TRBD2 agrees at 10 bases. The CDR3 extends over 15 amino acids. J was trimmed by 2 bases and V by 2 bases; bases with no gene match: 3. CDR1 LGHNA and CDR2 YSLEER come from the germline V gene. The CDR3 region has the DNA TGCGCCAGCAGCCAAAGGACTAGCGGCGCCTACGAGCAGTACTTC. The encoded protein is CASSQRTSGAYEQYF.

V and J are TRBV28 and TRBJ2-7; 8 bases fit TRBD1. The CDR3 runs 15 residues. CDR1 and CDR2 from the germline V gene are MDHEN and SYDVKM. Trimming cost V 7 bases and J 4 bases; bases outside gene matches: 12. The CDR3 region is CASTVTGGGMYEQYF. The CDR3 nucleotides are TGTGCCAGCACCGTAACAGGGGGTGGGATGTACGAGCAGTACTTC.

V usage is TRBV19 and J usage is TRBJ1-5, with 8 bases matching TRBD1. The CDR3 runs 12 residues. Germline V gene lookup returns CDR1 LNHDA and CDR2 SQIVND (reference sequence). Trimming cost V 11 bases and J 7 bases; bases outside gene matches: 7. The CDR3 DNA reads as TGTGCCGGTGGGCAGGGGGCACAGCCCCAGCATTTT. Its translation is CAGGQGAQPQHF.

This sequence joins TRBV6-1 and TRBJ1-2; 7 nucleotides align to TRBD1. CDR1 and CDR2 (germline): MNHNS, SASEGT. J was trimmed by 4 bases and V by 7 bases; bases with no gene match: 9. The CDR3 consists of 14 residues. Written as DNA, the CDR3 is TGTGCCAGCATCGATTTGGGACAGATCTATGGCTACACCTTC. The encoded protein is CASIDLGQIYGYTF.

V gene TRBV6-5 combines with J gene TRBJ2-3; 9 bases fit TRBD2. Germline V gene data show CDR1 as MNHEY and CDR2 as SVGAGI. The CDR3 totals 14 residues. The V gene end was trimmed by 5 bases and the J gene end by 7 bases; junction bases not matched to a gene: 7. CDR3 sequence reads: CASSRAGGTYTQYF. In nucleotides, the CDR3 is TGTGCCAGCAGTAGGGCGGGAGGGACGTATACGCAGTATTTT.

The genes are TRBV6-5 and TRBJ2-1, with 9 bases that match TRBD2. V was pared by 10 bases and J by 8 bases, with 12 bases of the junction left unmatched. Germline-derived CDR1 and CDR2 are MNHEY and SVGAGI. The CDR3 length is 14 residues. The CDR3 sequence is CATREEGGRDEQFF. The CDR3 region has the DNA TGTGCCACCCGAGAGGAGGGCGGGAGGGATGAGCAGTTCTTC.

The chain uses TRBV9 and TRBJ2-1, with 12 positions matching TRBD2. Germline CDR1 SGDLS, CDR2 YYNGEE. J was trimmed by 7 bases and V by 3 bases; bases with no gene match: 5. The CDR3 extends over 15 amino acids. The CDR3 DNA is TGTGCCAGCAGCGGCAGAACTAGCGGGAGGAATGAGCAGTTCTTC. The encoded protein is CASSGRTSGRNEQFF. Supplemented by reference TRBV9 and TRBJ2-1, the full variable domain reads DSGVTQTPKHLITATGQRVTLRCSPRSGDLSVYWYQQSLDQGLQFLIQYYNGEERAKGNILERFSAQQFPDLHSELNLSSLELGDSALYFCASSGRTSGRNEQFFGPGTRLTVL.

The chain employs TRBV29-1 and TRBJ2-3; D ambiguous. The CDR3 loop spans 10 amino acids. The germline gives CDR1 SQVTM, CDR2 ANQGSEA. V was clipped by 5 bases and J by 4 bases, with 4 bases between them. Written as DNA, the CDR3 is TGCAGCGTTATAGCAGATACGCAGTATTTT. It codes for CSVIADTQYF.

V gene TRBV27 combines with J gene TRBJ2-7, with D possibly TRBD2 on 7 matching bases. V lost 5 bases to trimming and J lost 5 bases, with 10 bases between them. The CDR3 contains 12 residues. CDR1 and CDR2 (germline): MNHEY, SMNVEV (reference sequence). CDR3 coding DNA: TGTGCCAGCAGTAGGGGGGGTAACGAGCAGTACTTC. As protein: CASSRGGNEQYF.

This chain connects TRBV25-1 to TRBJ2-1; 10 nucleotides align to TRBD2. The V gene's germline CDR1 is MGHDK and CDR2 SYGVNS. V lost 3 bases and J lost 4; bases outside the gene matches: 12. This CDR3 comprises 18 residues. CDR3 loop: CASSDHDVAGGPYNEQFF. Here the CDR3 DNA reads TGTGCCAGCAGTGACCACGACGTAGCGGGAGGCCCATACAATGAGCAGTTCTTC.

This sequence joins TRBV13 and TRBJ2-4; tentatively, D is TRBD2 (7 bases). Germline V CDR1 and CDR2: PRHDT, FYEKMQ (reference sequence). This CDR3 is built from 17 residues. V was clipped by 5 bases and J by 0 bases, with 17 bases between them. CDR3 loop: CASSGGLADLAKNIQYF. CDR3 DNA sequence: TGTGCCAGCAGCGGGGGGCTAGCGGACCTAGCCAAAAACATTCAGTACTTC. Based on the CDR3 plus reference TRBV13 and TRBJ2-4, the full variable domain is AAGVIQSPRHLIKEKRETATLKCYPIPRHDTVYWYQQGPGQDPQFLISFYEKMQSDKGSIPDRFSAQQFSDYHSELNMSSLELGDSALYFCASSGGLADLAKNIQYFGAGTRLSVL.

The V call is TRBV19, the J call TRBJ2-1; D call uncertain. In germline, CDR1 is LNHDA, CDR2 SQIVND (reference sequence). The V end was cut by 1 base, the J end by 9 bases, with 16 bases between. The CDR3 has 15 amino acids. As DNA, the CDR3 is TGTGCCAGTAGTATAGCCCCTACGGGTCTTATTGAGCAGTTCTTC. This encodes CASSIAPTGLIEQFF.

V gene TRBV28 combines with J gene TRBJ1-3; 8 nucleotides align to TRBD1. This CDR3 spans 12 amino acids. From germline, CDR1 is MDHEN and CDR2 SYDVKM. The J segment lost 16 bases and the V segment lost 5 bases, leaving 10 bases of the junction unmatched. This CDR3 reads CASSPPRGRLYF. Here the CDR3 DNA reads TGTGCCAGCAGTCCCCCCAGGGGGCGGTTGTATTTT.

The chain carries TRBV5-5 and TRBJ2-3; 11 bases are shared with TRBD2. From germline, CDR1 is SGHKS and CDR2 YYEKEE (reference sequence). The length of the CDR3 is 16 residues. Unmatched junction bases numbered 2, after V lost 2 bases and J lost 0 bases. The CDR3 reads CASSFLAGGSTDTQYF. The CDR3 coding sequence is TGTGCCAGCAGCTTTCTAGCGGGAGGCAGCACAGATACGCAGTATTTT.

The V gene is TRBV4-2, the J gene TRBJ2-3; 13 nucleotides line up with TRBD2. The CDR3 sequence is 17 residues long. V lost 1 base to trimming and J lost 1 base; unmatched junction nucleotides: 2. CDR1 and CDR2 (germline): LGHNA, YNFKEQ. The CDR3 DNA sequence: TGTGCCAGCAGCCAAGTTACTAGCGGGGGGGGCACAGATACGCAGTATTTT. Its protein product is CASSQVTSGGGTDTQYF.

This sequence joins TRBV4-1 and TRBJ2-3, with 9 bases lining up with TRBD1. The CDR3 length is 15 residues. Germline-derived CDR1 and CDR2 are MGHRA and YSYEKL. J was trimmed by 7 bases and V by 0 bases; bases with no gene match: 5. The CDR3: CASSQDTGGWYTQYF. The DNA for the CDR3 is TGCGCCAGCAGCCAAGACACAGGGGGCTGGTATACGCAGTATTTT.

V usage is TRBV27 and J usage is TRBJ2-1, with TRBD1 as a possible D gene (5 bases). From germline, CDR1 is MNHEY and CDR2 SMNVEV (reference sequence). Between the trimmed V and J ends, which lost 1 base and 5 bases, there was a span of 12 bases. This CDR3 has 15 amino acids. The CDR3 loop is CASSLWGATNNEQFF. For the CDR3, the DNA is TGTGCCAGCAGTTTATGGGGCGCCACTAACAATGAGCAGTTCTTC.

The chain employs TRBV4-2 and TRBJ1-1; no clear D gene. CDR1 is LGHNA, CDR2 YNFKEQ, per germline. Trimming took off 0 bases at V and 5 bases at J, with 13 bases between the two ends. CDR3 length: 15 amino acids. CDR3 sequence (DNA): TGTGCCAGCAGCCAAGAAATGGTCGCGGTTACTGAAGCTTTCTTT. Translated, it gives CASSQEMVAVTEAFF.

The chain couples TRBV9 to TRBJ2-7; 8 bases are a match to TRBD1. Unmatched junction bases numbered 5, after V lost 4 bases and J lost 2 bases. The CDR3 sequence is 14 residues long. In germline, CDR1 is SGDLS, CDR2 YYNGEE. This chain's CDR3 is CASSPPGGPYEQYF. CDR3 DNA: TGTGCCAGCAGCCCACCAGGGGGCCCCTACGAGCAGTACTTC.